This TCR beta chain emerged from a study of lymphopenia after photon versus proton radiotherapy. Study-wide findings and caveats: Relative stability marked proton patients; photon patients lost diversity and naive cells. Oligoclonal CD8+ Temra expansion after nadir drove photon patients' diversity drop.

Remarks on this clone: What it binds is not known.

Only in-frame clones appear in the TCRdb table, and some are missing; sequencing was by immunoSEQ multiplex PCR. This sample carries approximately 170,000 clones, about 85% of them seen once, and the ten largest clones take about 4.4%. Source: peripheral blood, taken from a patient treated with photon-based radiotherapy. The receptor was derived from a man aged 50-60 years with gastric cancer.

The CDR3 region is CASSPRNEQYF. CDR3 coding DNA: TGTGCCAGCAGCCCCCGTAACGAGCAGTACTTC. This chain connects TRBV7-8 to TRBJ2-7; D remains unclear. Germline CDR1 is SGHVS and CDR2 is FQNEAQ. This CDR3 comprises 11 residues. V gave up 5 bases and J gave up 5 bases, with 7 bases separating them.